This T cell receptor beta chain was retrieved from a study of shared clonotypes between healthy human individuals. Study summary: For every donor, three CD4 naive, three CD4 memory, two CD8 naive and one CD8 memory plates were used.

Of note for this clone: Its antigen is undetermined.

Overall study findings and caveats: Incompleteness in sorted-subset sequencing, despite large depth, was shown by rarefaction. Measured sharing among donors was expected to vary with sequencing depth. What naive subsets generally showed was a larger estimated richness than memory subsets showed.

Trimming took 3 bases from V and 0 from J; bases not matched to a gene: 4. Germline V CDR1 and CDR2: SGDLS, YYNGEE. The CDR3 sequence is 17 residues long. TCRdb keeps only in-frame clones here, not all; method: immunoSEQ multiplex PCR. The table has about 700,000 clones, around 67% seen once. Sequenced input: memory CD4+ T cells sorted from blood. Subset given: CD45RA-negative fraction. The V and J genes are TRBV9 and TRBJ2-1, with 12 bases aligning to TRBD2. This receptor was taken from a woman aged 25 to 39 in good health. CDR3 nucleotides: TGTGCCAGCAGCGCGAGACTAGCGGGAGACTCCTACAATGAGCAGTTCTTC. Its protein is CASSARLAGDSYNEQFF.